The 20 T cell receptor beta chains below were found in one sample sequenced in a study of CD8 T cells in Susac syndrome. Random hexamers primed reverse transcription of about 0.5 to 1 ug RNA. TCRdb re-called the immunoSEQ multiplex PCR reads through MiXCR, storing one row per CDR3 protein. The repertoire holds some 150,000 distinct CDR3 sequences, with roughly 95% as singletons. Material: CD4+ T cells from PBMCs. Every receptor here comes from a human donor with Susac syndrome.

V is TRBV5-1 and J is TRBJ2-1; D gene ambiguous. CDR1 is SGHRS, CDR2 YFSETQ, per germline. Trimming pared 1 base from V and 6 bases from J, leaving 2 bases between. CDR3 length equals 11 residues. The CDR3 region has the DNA TGCGCCAGCAGCTTGATCAATGAGCAGTTCTTC. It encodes CASSLINEQFF. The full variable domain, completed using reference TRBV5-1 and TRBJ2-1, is KAGVTQTPRYLIKTRGQQVTLSCSPISGHRSVSWYQQTPGQGLQFLFEYFSETQRNKGNFPGRFSGRQFSNSRSEMNVSTLELGDSALYLCASSLINEQFFGPGTRLTVL.

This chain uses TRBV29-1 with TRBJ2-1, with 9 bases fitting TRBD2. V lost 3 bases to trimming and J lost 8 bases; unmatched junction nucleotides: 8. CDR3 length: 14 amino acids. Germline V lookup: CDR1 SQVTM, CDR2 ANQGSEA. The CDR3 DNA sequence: TGCAGCGTTGAGGGCAGCGGGGGGTGGGATGAGCAGTTCTTC. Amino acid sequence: CSVEGSGGWDEQFF.

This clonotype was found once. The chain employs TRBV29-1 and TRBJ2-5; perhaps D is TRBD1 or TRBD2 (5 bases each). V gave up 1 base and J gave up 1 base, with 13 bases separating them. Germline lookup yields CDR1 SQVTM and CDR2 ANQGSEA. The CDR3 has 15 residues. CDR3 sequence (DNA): TGCAGCGTTGAAGGAGGGGCTGGGGTCCAAGAGACCCAGTACTTC. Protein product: CSVEGGAGVQETQYF.

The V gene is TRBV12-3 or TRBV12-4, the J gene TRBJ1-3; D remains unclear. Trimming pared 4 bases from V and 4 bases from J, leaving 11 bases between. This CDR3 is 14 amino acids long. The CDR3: CASSSRRLGNTIYF. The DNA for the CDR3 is TGTGCCAGCAGTTCCAGGAGACTAGGAAACACCATATATTTT.

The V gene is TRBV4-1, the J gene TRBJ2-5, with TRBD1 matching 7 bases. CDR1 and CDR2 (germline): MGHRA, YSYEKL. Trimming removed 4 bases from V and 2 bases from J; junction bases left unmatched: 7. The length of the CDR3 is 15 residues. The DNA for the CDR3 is TGCGCCAGCAGCCTCACTACGGGACAGCAAGAGACCCAGTACTTC. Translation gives CASSLTTGQQETQYF.

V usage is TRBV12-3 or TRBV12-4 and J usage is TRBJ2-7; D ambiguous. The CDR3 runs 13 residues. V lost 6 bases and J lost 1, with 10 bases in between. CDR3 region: CASSPGPSYEQYF. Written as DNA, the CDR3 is TGTGCCAGCAGCCCTGGACCTTCCTACGAGCAGTACTTC.

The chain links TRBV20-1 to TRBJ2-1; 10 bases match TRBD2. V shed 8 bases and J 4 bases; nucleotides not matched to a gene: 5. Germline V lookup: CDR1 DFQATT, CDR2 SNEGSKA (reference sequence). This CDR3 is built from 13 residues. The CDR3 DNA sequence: TGCAGTACATTGGGACTAGCGTACAATGAGCAGTTCTTC. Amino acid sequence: CSTLGLAYNEQFF.

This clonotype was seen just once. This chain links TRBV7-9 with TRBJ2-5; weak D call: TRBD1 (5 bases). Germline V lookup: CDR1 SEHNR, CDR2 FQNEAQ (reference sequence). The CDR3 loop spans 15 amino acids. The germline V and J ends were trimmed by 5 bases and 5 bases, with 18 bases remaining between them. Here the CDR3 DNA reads TGTGCCAGCAGCGAAGAAGGGGCGTACTCGGAGACCCAGTACTTC. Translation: CASSEEGAYSETQYF.

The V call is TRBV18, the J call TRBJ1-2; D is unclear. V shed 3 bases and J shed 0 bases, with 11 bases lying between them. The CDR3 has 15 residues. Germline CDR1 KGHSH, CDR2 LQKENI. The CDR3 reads CASSPQEPANYGYTF. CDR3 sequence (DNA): TGTGCCAGCTCACCGCAGGAGCCAGCTAACTATGGCTACACCTTC.

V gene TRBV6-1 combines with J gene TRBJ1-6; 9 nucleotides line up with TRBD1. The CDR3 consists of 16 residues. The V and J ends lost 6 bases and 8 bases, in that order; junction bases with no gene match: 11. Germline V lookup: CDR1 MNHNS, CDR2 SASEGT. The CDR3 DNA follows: TGTGCCAGCAGGCCTACACAGGGGGCTGGGGATTCACCCCTCCACTTT. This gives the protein CASRPTQGAGDSPLHF.

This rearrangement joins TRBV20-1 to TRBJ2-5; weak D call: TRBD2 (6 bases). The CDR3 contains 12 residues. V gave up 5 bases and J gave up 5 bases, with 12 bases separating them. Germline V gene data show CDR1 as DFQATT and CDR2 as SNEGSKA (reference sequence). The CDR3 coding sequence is TGCAGTGCTCGGGACTGGCGGGAGACCCAGTACTTC. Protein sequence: CSARDWRETQYF.

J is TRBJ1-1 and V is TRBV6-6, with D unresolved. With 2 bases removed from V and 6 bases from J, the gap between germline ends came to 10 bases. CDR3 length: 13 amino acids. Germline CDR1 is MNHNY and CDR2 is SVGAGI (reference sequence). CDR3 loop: CASSYTEVSEAFF. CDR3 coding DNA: TGTGCCAGCAGTTACACAGAAGTCTCTGAAGCTTTCTTT.

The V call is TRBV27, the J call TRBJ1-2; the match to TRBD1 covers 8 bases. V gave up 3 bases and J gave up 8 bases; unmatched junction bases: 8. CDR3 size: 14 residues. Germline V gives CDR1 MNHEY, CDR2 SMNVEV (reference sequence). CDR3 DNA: TGTGCCAGCAGTTTCGGTCGACAGGGGCAAGGCTACACCTTC. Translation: CASSFGRQGQGYTF.

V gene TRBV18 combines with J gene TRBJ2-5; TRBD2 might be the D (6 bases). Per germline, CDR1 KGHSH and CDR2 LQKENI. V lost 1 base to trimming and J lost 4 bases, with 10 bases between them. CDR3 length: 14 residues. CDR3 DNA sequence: TGTGCCAGCTCACCACGGAGGGGCGGAGAGACCCAGTACTTC. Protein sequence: CASSPRRGGETQYF. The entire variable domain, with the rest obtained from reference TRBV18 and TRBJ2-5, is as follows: NAGVMQNPRHLVRRRGQEARLRCSPMKGHSHVYWYRQLPEEGLKFMVYLQKENIIDESGMPKERFSAEFPKEGPSILRIQQVVRGDSAAYFCASSPRRGGETQYFGPGTRLLVL.

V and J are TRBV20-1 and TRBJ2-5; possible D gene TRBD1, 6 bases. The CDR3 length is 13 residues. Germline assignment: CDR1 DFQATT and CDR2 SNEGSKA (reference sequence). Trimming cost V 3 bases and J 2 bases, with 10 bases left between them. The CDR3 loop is CSASLGQQETQYF. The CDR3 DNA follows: TGCAGTGCTAGTCTTGGACAGCAAGAGACCCAGTACTTC.

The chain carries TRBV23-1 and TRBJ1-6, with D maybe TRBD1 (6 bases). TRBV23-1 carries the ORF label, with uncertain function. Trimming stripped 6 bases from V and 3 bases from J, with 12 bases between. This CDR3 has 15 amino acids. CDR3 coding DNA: TGCGCCAGCAGACCCCCGGACAGCTATAATTCACCCCTCCACTTT. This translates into CASRPPDSYNSPLHF.

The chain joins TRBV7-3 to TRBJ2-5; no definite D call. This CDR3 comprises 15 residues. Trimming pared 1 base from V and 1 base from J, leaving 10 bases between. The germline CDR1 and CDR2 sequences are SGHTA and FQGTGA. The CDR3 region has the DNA TGTGCCAGCAGCTTAATCCCAGGTCCCCAAGAGACCCAGTACTTC. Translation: CASSLIPGPQETQYF.

Written as DNA, the CDR3 is TGTGCCAGCAGCGACAGGGTTTCCTACGAGCAGTACTTC. This translates into CASSDRVSYEQYF. This chain connects TRBV5-4 to TRBJ2-7; 7 bases align to TRBD1. From germline, CDR1 is SGHNT and CDR2 YYREEE (reference sequence). The length of the CDR3 is 13 residues. V trimming: 4 bases; J trimming: 1 base; junction bases outside the gene matches: 2.

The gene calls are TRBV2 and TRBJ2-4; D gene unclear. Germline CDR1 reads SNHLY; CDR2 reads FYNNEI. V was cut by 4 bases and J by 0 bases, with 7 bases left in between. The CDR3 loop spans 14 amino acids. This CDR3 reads CASSGRRAKNIQYF. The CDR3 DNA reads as TGTGCCAGCAGTGGCCGGCGAGCCAAAAACATTCAGTACTTC.

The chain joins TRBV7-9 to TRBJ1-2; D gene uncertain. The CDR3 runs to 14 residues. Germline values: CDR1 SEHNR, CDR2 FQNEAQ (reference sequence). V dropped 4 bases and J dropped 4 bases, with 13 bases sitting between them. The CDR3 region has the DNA TGTGCCAGCAGCTCACTTGGATTTAGCTATGGCTACACCTTC. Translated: CASSSLGFSYGYTF.